This note documents a single T cell receptor beta chain sequence. Its antigen is not yet known. Base-call qualities are not available, and no considerably larger clone is one nucleotide away. Using the deep immunoSEQ assay, TCR CDR3 regions were amplified from genomic DNA by multiplex PCR. Genomic DNA extracted from each cell subset was distributed evenly over all wells of several immunoSEQ 96-well plates, and each plate served as one replicate. For sorted subsets, about 220 ng of genomic DNA, equivalent to some 30,000 T cell genomes, went into each replicate PCR. The purified libraries were quantified using a Qubit 3.0 fluorometer, sized with a Bioanalyzer 2100, and then quantified again using the KAPA Library Quantification kit. Every immunoSEQ 96-well plate was sequenced on a dedicated single-read 150-cycle Illumina NextSeq 550 flow cell. The study's own analysis went as follows. Because the immunoSEQ output included only junctional sequences and no quality scores, the filtering could not be the same as the filtering used for full-length reads. To assign V/J genes and CDR3, sequences were annotated using PyIR, a Python wrapper for IgBLAST v1.9, with IMGT germline references. Reads were filtered out if the reads had weak V/J assignments (E-value above 1e-6), no CDR3, stop codons, out-of-frame junctions, or ambiguous translated residues. V3J clonotypes were defined as sequences sharing the same inferred V gene, J gene, and CDR3 amino acid sequence. Percentage overlap between repertoires was calculated by dividing the number of shared unique clonotypes by the size of the smaller repertoire. Repertoire richness was assessed with RTK rarefaction, the Chao1 estimator, and Recon v2.1 estimates of unobserved clonotypes. For all TCRbeta clonotypes obtained by the gDNA method from several donors, generation probabilities were computed with OLGA. TCRdb holds this immuneACCESS table with in-frame rearrangements only. Some clones are missing; in checked studies, unresolved V genes explain under half, and the rest has no known cause. Clonal size and the V and J genes are those of that table, whereas D and trimming came from the DNA. Across this sample there are about a million clones, with 70% to 80% seen only once. 0.89% of the sample comes from the top ten.

Healthy HIV-negative adults with no recently reported acute infections or vaccinations were included as donors. Every donor was a Caucasian adult residing in Nashville, Tennessee, USA. CD4+ T cells were enriched by magnetic negative selection; naive cells were then positively selected on CD45RA, and the negative fraction formed the memory subset. Blood was collected by leukapheresis, and PBMCs were isolated by Ficoll-Histopaque density gradient centrifugation and then cryopreserved in liquid nitrogen vapor phase. Analytical flow cytometry was used to check the purity and quantity of every magnetically sorted T cell population. From each sorted fraction, genomic DNA was isolated and quantified by UV absorbance on a Nanodrop 2000c. The data derive from a study of shared clonotypes between healthy human individuals (dated by TCRdb to about 2020). For context, the study as a whole: The cohort included three men and a couple of women between 18 and 49 years of age. To increase sequencing depth and limit assay-specific biases, different laboratories used diverse techniques to prepare libraries and sequence TCR repertoires. Blood TCR repertoires of five healthy adults were deeply sequenced to estimate repertoire size and the extent of clonotype sharing between individuals. Leukapheresis yielded between about 0.94 and 9 billion PBMCs per donor. For each donor, three plates each were used for CD4 naive and CD4 memory, two plates were used for CD8 naive, and one plate was used for CD8 memory. Study-level results and caveats: Higher generation probabilities were observed for clonotypes shared by all four sorted-subset donors than for non-shared clonotypes. Even with the large sequencing depth, rarefaction of the sorted-subset datasets indicated that sequencing was incomplete. Sharing across a handful of donors was observed for approximately 4.6% of naive CD4, over 3% of naive CD8, roughly 2.3% of memory CD4, and 0.4% of memory CD8 clonotypes. Pairwise subsampling indicated that sequencing depth was expected to affect the degree of clonotype sharing among donors. Because the study included a small number of donors, the genetic and exposure-history diversity represented was limited. Only blood was sampled, and tissue TCR repertoires likely differ from those in blood. Larger estimated clonotype richness was generally found for naive subsets than for memory subsets.

The receptor comes from a young man in good health. Some clones in this sample may be carry-over from other donors' samples. The sequenced sample was memory CD4+ T cells from PBMCs. What this sample's cell subset or site label stands for: CD45RA-negative fraction.

The CDR3 corresponds to CASSRQVPGELFF. Read as DNA, the sequence is TGTGCCAGCAGCCGACAGGTACCCGGGGAGCTGTTTTTT. The V and J genes are TRBV13 and TRBJ2-2; the D gene is perhaps TRBD1, on 6 matching bases. V is clipped by 5 bases and J by 6 bases, and the sequence between their germline boundaries is 10 bases long. According to the germline V gene (reference sequence), CDR1 reads PRHDT and CDR2 reads FYEKMQ. There are 13 amino acids in the CDR3, from cysteine to phenylalanine inclusive. Only the CDR3 region is kept as DNA, spanning 39 bases read in frame from base 1.